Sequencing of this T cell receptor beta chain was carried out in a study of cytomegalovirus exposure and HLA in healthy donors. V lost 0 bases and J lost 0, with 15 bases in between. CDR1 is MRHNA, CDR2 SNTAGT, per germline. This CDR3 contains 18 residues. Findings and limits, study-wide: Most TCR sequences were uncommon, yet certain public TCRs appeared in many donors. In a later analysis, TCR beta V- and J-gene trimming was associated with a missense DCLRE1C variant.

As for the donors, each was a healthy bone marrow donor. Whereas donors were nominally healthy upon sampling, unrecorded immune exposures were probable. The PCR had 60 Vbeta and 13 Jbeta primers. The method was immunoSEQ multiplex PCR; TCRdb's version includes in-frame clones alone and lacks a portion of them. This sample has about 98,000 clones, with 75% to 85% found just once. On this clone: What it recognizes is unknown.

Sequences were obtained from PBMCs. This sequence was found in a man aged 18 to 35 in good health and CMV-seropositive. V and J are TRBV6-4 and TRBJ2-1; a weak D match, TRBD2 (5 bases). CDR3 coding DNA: TGTGCCAGCAGTGACTCGCCAGGCATAGGGAGCTCCTACAATGAGCAGTTCTTC. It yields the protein CASSDSPGIGSSYNEQFF.